Listed below are T cell receptor beta chains from one sample, sequenced in a study of T cell changes during pregnancy in multiple sclerosis. The table came from immunoSEQ multiplex PCR; TCRdb's copy has only in-frame clones and leaves some out. The repertoire includes 40,000 to 50,000 clones, about nine tenths of them detected once, and 0.7% sits in the top ten. Sequencing was performed on CD4+ T cells from peripheral blood mononuclear cells, taken before pregnancy. All receptors derive from a female donor with multiple sclerosis, enrolled in a pregnancy study. The CDR3 runs from the conserved cysteine through the conserved F or W. The order of the fields is clone size, D gene, V gene, J gene, CDR3 protein, CDR3 DNA. The D gene is left open where the match is weak. Part of the rows lack a size; the others show once, few, many or a class for expanded clones.

once	.	TRBV2	TRBJ1-4	CVTKASGTPNEKLFF	TGTGTCACGAAAGCCTCCGGGACACCCAATGAAAAACTGTTTTTT
.	.	TRBV7-9	TRBJ1-6	CAGVDEGNSPLHF	TGTGCCGGGGTGGACGAGGGTAATTCACCCCTCCACTTT
.	TRBD1	TRBV5-1	TRBJ2-1	CASSNRGENEQFF	TGCGCCAGCAGCAACAGGGGGGAGAATGAGCAGTTCTTC
.	.	TRBV30	TRBJ1-2	CAWSERQVQFYGYTF	TGTGCCTGGAGTGAAAGACAGGTCCAATTCTATGGCTACACCTTC
.	.	TRBV19	TRBJ1-3	CASTGWTASGNTIYF	TGTGCCAGTACCGGTTGGACAGCCTCTGGAAACACCATATATTTT
.	.	TRBV5-6	TRBJ1-3	CASSSLTQGHPGNTIYF	TGTGCCAGCAGCTCCCTCACCCAGGGACACCCTGGAAACACCATATATTTT
.	TRBD1	TRBV19	TRBJ2-7	CASSPRDRVSHGQYF	TGTGCCAGTAGTCCTCGGGACAGGGTATCCCACGGGCAGTACTTC
once	.	TRBV23-1	TRBJ1-1	CASSPFRGMNTEAFF	TGCGCCAGCAGCCCATTCAGGGGAATGAACACTGAAGCTTTCTTT
.	TRBD2	TRBV7-9	TRBJ2-1	CASSPGGASNEQFF	TGTGCCAGCAGCCCGGGGGGAGCGAGCAATGAGCAGTTCTTC
.	.	TRBV5-1	TRBJ2-3	CASSFNGGRTDTQYF	TGCGCCAGCAGCTTTAACGGGGGGCGAACAGATACGCAGTATTTT
.	.	TRBV5-4	TRBJ1-2	CASTRQHGSYGYTF	TGTGCCAGCACCCGACAACATGGAAGCTATGGCTACACCTTC
.	.	TRBV27	TRBJ2-7	CASSPWGRGDEQYF	TGTGCCAGCAGTCCCTGGGGCAGGGGAGACGAGCAGTACTTC
once	TRBD1	TRBV2	TRBJ2-7	CASSEGQGAFEQYF	TGTGCCAGCAGTGAAGGCCAGGGGGCGTTCGAGCAGTACTTC
.	TRBD2	TRBV19	TRBJ2-1	CASSIGTSGRGGEFF	TGTGCCAGTAGTATAGGGACTAGCGGGAGGGGAGGGGAGTTCTTC
.	TRBD1	TRBV5-4	TRBJ2-7	CASSLASGGLREQYF	TGTGCCAGCAGCTTGGCCTCAGGGGGCCTTAGAGAGCAGTACTTC
.	TRBD1	TRBV27	TRBJ2-7	CASPGQGYEQYF	TGTGCCAGTCCGGGACAGGGCTACGAGCAGTACTTC
.	.	TRBV6-5	TRBJ2-2	CASSWGRDTGELFF	TGTGCCAGCAGTTGGGGCAGGGACACCGGGGAGCTGTTTTTT
.	.	TRBV30	TRBJ2-3	CAWRKRATDTQYF	TGTGCCTGGAGGAAGCGGGCCACAGATACGCAGTATTTT
few	.	TRBV18	TRBJ2-7	CASSPPEGFYEQYF	TGTGCCAGCTCACCACCGGAGGGGTTCTACGAGCAGTACTTC
.	.	TRBV10-3	TRBJ1-5	CAISPGWSNQPQHF	TGTGCCATCAGTCCGGGGTGGAGCAATCAGCCCCAGCATTTT
.	TRBD1	TRBV2	TRBJ1-4	CASSSDRAFNEKLFF	TGTGCCAGCAGTTCGGACAGGGCCTTTAATGAAAAACTGTTTTTT
.	TRBD1	TRBV30	TRBJ2-7	CAGRQGTYEQYF	TGTGCCGGTAGACAGGGGACCTACGAGCAGTACTTC
.	TRBD2	TRBV27	TRBJ2-1	CASKDTSGRADKFF	TGTGCCAGCAAAGACACTAGCGGGAGGGCCGATAAGTTCTTC
.	.	TRBV30	TRBJ2-3	CAWSGIAVDTQYF	TGTGCCTGGAGTGGTATAGCGGTCGATACGCAGTATTTT
.	.	TRBV2	TRBJ2-5	CASRKGTKETQYF	TGTGCCAGCAGGAAGGGGACAAAAGAGACCCAGTACTTC
.	TRBD2	TRBV19	TRBJ2-3	CASSIGSGGADTQYF	TGTGCCAGTAGTATAGGTTCGGGGGGTGCAGATACGCAGTATTTT
.	.	TRBV7-2	TRBJ2-1	CASSLGVQGYNEQFF	TGTGCCAGCAGCTTAGGGGTACAGGGTTACAATGAGCAGTTCTTC
.	.	TRBV19	TRBJ2-4	CASSRGRRDIQYF	TGTGCCAGTAGTAGGGGGCGCCGGGACATTCAGTACTTC
.	.	TRBV7-9	TRBJ1-1	CASSLVRDNTEAFF	TGTGCCAGCAGCTTAGTGAGGGATAACACTGAAGCTTTCTTT
once	.	TRBV29-1	TRBJ1-2	CSVEDWGGGYGYTF	TGCAGCGTTGAAGACTGGGGAGGGGGGTATGGCTACACCTTC
.	.	TRBV5-1	TRBJ1-1	CASSSTFQTQGSTEAFF	TGCGCCAGCAGCTCGACATTTCAGACACAGGGTAGCACTGAAGCTTTCTTT
.	TRBD2	TRBV5-1	TRBJ2-5	CASSSGLALPQETQYF	TGCGCCAGCAGCTCCGGACTAGCTCTACCCCAAGAGACCCAGTACTTC
.	.	TRBV7-2	TRBJ2-6	CASSSPYRAGANVLTF	TGTGCCAGCAGCTCTCCATACAGGGCTGGGGCCAACGTCCTGACTTTC
.	.	TRBV5-1	TRBJ1-2	CASSLTGSYGYTF	TGCGCCAGCAGCTTGACAGGGAGCTATGGCTACACCTTC
.	TRBD2	TRBV5-1	TRBJ2-1	CASNSPGLAGGRLYNEQFF	TGCGCCAGCAACTCTCCGGGACTAGCGGGGGGGCGACTCTACAATGAGCAGTTCTTC
.	TRBD1	TRBV19	TRBJ2-7	CASSTTGSNYEQYF	TGTGCCAGTAGTACGACAGGGTCCAACTACGAGCAGTACTTC
.	TRBD2	TRBV4-1	TRBJ2-1	CASSQVRGRQLAGGTQEQFF	TGCGCCAGCAGCCAAGTTCGGGGCCGCCAACTAGCGGGGGGAACCCAGGAGCAGTTCTTC
.	.	TRBV6-5	TRBJ2-2	CASSYGAANTGELFF	TGTGCCAGCAGTTACGGGGCAGCGAACACCGGGGAGCTGTTTTTT
.	TRBD1	TRBV10-3	TRBJ2-5	CAIREGTGGTSKETQYF	TGTGCCATCAGGGAGGGGACAGGGGGGACGTCCAAAGAGACCCAGTACTTC
.	.	TRBV6-1	TRBJ1-1	CASTPTAGTEAFF	TGTGCCAGCACCCCCACGGCAGGGACTGAAGCTTTCTTT
.	.	TRBV10-3	TRBJ1-3	CAISEVLFNTIYF	TGTGCCATCAGTGAGGTTCTCTTCAACACCATATATTTT
.	TRBD1	TRBV6-5	TRBJ2-7	CASSLGQGPYEQYF	TGTGCCAGCAGTTTGGGACAGGGGCCCTACGAGCAGTACTTC
.	.	TRBV27	TRBJ1-1	CASSLFWGRYTEAFF	TGTGCCAGCAGTTTATTTTGGGGCAGGTACACTGAAGCTTTCTTT
.	TRBD2	TRBV6-4	TRBJ2-1	CASSDPGLAGINEQFF	TGTGCCAGCAGTGACCCGGGACTAGCGGGAATCAATGAGCAGTTCTTC
medium-sized	.	TRBV5-1	TRBJ2-7	CASRLVASSYEQYF	TGCGCCAGTCGACTAGTCGCTAGTTCCTACGAGCAGTACTTC
.	.	TRBV5-1	TRBJ2-1	CASSLGVLGMSYNEQFF	TGCGCCAGCAGCTTGGGCGTGCTCGGGATGTCCTACAATGAGCAGTTCTTC
once	.	TRBV7-6	TRBJ2-1	CASSGRGLGNEQFF	TGTGCCAGCAGTGGCAGAGGGTTGGGAAACGAGCAGTTCTTC
.	.	TRBV10-2	TRBJ2-4	CASSEALRGNKNIQYF	TGCGCCAGCAGTGAGGCTCTTCGGGGGAATAAAAACATTCAGTACTTC
.	TRBD1	TRBV6-6	TRBJ1-5	CASSYSRGLSNQPQHF	TGTGCCAGCAGTTACTCGAGGGGGCTTAGCAATCAGCCCCAGCATTTT
.	.	TRBV11-3	TRBJ2-3	CASSPQLTTDTQYF	TGTGCCAGCAGCCCCCAACTCACCACAGATACGCAGTATTTT
once	TRBD2	TRBV7-2	TRBJ2-7	CASSPTGGHPYEQYF	TGTGCCAGCAGCCCCACGGGAGGGCATCCCTACGAGCAGTACTTC
.	.	TRBV5-1	TRBJ2-1	CASNFDGSRRDEQFF	TGCGCCAGCAACTTCGACGGGAGCCGAAGGGATGAGCAGTTCTTC
once	.	TRBV19	TRBJ2-1	CASSVKKARSYNEQFF	TGTGCCAGTAGTGTTAAGAAAGCGCGCTCCTACAATGAGCAGTTCTTC
.	TRBD1	TRBV9	TRBJ2-7	CASSVGTGPIYEQYF	TGTGCCAGCAGCGTGGGGACAGGGCCGATCTACGAGCAGTACTTC